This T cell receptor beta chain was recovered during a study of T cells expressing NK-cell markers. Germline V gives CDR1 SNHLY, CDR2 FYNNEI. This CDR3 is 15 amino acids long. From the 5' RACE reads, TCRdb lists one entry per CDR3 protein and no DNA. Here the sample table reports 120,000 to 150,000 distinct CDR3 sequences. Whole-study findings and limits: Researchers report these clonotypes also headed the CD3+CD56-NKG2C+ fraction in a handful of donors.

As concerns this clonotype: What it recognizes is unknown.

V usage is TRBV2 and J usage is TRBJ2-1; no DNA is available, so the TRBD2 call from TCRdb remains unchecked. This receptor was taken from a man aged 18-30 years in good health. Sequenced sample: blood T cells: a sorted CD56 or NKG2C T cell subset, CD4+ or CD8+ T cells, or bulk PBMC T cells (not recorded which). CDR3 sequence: CASRTDISLYNEQFF.